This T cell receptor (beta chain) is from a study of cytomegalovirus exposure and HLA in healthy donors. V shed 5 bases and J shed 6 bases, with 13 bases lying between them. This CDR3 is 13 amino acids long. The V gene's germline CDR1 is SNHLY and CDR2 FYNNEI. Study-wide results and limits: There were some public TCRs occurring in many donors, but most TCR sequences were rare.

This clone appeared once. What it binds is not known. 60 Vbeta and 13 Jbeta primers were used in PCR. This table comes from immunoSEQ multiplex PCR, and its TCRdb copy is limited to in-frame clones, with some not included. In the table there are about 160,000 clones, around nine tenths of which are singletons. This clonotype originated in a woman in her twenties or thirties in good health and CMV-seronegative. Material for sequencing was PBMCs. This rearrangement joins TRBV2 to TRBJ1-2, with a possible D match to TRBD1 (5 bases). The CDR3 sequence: CASSSESRDGYTF. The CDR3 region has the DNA TGTGCCAGCAGTTCGGAGAGCAGGGATGGCTACACCTTC.